What follows are 22 T cell receptor beta chains derived from one specimen sequenced in a study of T cells after yellow fever vaccination. Using its own MiXCR run on the 5' RACE reads, TCRdb lists one record per CDR3 protein. Of about 32,000 distinct CDR3 sequences in the sample, roughly a tenth were seen once. The material was PBMCs, either bulk or a sorted T-cell subset (CD4+, CD8+, memory, or dextramer-sorted; not recorded which), obtained around 15 days after the first yellow fever vaccination. The receptor source for this set is a man younger than 35 who received the YFV17D yellow fever vaccine.

In its sample, this clonotype was seen many times. The CDR3 region is CASSFRFPDTQYF. The CDR3 bases are TGTGCCAGCAGCTTCAGGTTCCCAGATACGCAGTATTTT. V and J are TRBV7-2 and TRBJ2-3; D is unresolved. Trimming cost V 3 bases and J 4 bases, with 8 bases left between them. The germline CDR1 and CDR2 sequences are SGHTA and FQGNSA. The CDR3 contains 13 residues. Supplemented by reference TRBV7-2 and TRBJ2-3, the full variable domain reads GAGVSQSPSNKVTEKGKDVELRCDPISGHTALYWYRQSLGQGLEFLIYFQGNSAPDKSGLPSDRFSAERTGGSVSTLTIQRTQQEDSAVYLCASSFRFPDTQYFGPGTRLTVL.

The chain couples TRBV5-6 to TRBJ2-6; 7 bases are shared with TRBD1. J was trimmed by 0 bases and V by 3 bases; bases with no gene match: 6. The length of the CDR3 is 17 residues. Germline lookup yields CDR1 SGHDT and CDR2 YYEEEE. CDR3 nucleotides: TGTGCCAGCAGCTGGGGGACAGCAGCCTCTGGGGCCAACGTCCTGACTTTC. This gives the protein CASSWGTAASGANVLTF.

Regarding this clonotype: This clone may be a read error of a much larger clone one base away. The V gene is TRBV7-8, the J gene TRBJ2-1, with D uncertain. V was shortened by 1 base and J by 7 bases, with 8 bases between the two germline ends. Per germline, CDR1 SGHVS and CDR2 FQNEAQ. This CDR3 spans 13 amino acids. DNA of the CDR3: TGTGCCAGCAGCTTAGACGCCAAGAATGAGCAGTTCTTC. It is translated as CASSLDAKNEQFF.

This clonotype was counted a single time. The chain joins TRBV7-9 to TRBJ2-1; tentative D call: TRBD2 (6 bases). V was trimmed by 4 bases and J by 8 bases, leaving 15 bases between them. CDR3 length equals 14 residues. Germline loops: CDR1 SEHNR, CDR2 FQNEAQ (reference sequence). CDR3 protein: CASSYQFGGDEQFF. CDR3 coding DNA: TGTGCCAGCAGCTACCAATTCGGGGGAGATGAGCAGTTCTTC.

There are many counts of this clonotype. The chain recombines TRBV20-1 with TRBJ2-1; 8 bases match TRBD2. Trimming at V came to 0 bases and at J to 7 bases, leaving 8 bases not matched to a gene. The germline CDR1 and CDR2 sequences are DFQATT and SNEGSKA (reference sequence). The CDR3 runs to 15 residues. CDR3 region: CSARDSGGTGNEQFF. CDR3 sequence (DNA): TGCAGTGCTAGAGATTCGGGGGGGACCGGAAATGAGCAGTTCTTC.

At least ten counts were recorded for this clonotype. This chain links TRBV6-1 with TRBJ2-5; D is tentatively TRBD1 or TRBD2 (6 bases each). CDR3 length: 16 amino acids. V lost 3 bases and J 2 bases, leaving 16 bases between the germline ends. Germline V gene sequence: CDR1 MNHNS, CDR2 SASEGT. The chain's CDR3 is CASSDPGQGRQETQYF. The CDR3 DNA reads as TGTGCCAGCAGTGATCCGGGGCAGGGGAGGCAAGAGACCCAGTACTTC.

This clonotype was counted between two and nine times. This chain links TRBV19 with TRBJ1-5; possibly TRBD1 for D (6 bases). Per germline, CDR1 LNHDA and CDR2 SQIVND (reference sequence). The V end was cut by 5 bases, the J end by 3 bases, with 14 bases between. CDR3 size: 15 residues. CDR3 in DNA: TGTGCCAGTAGTGCCGATGGACAGAACAATCAGCCCCAGCATTTT. As protein: CASSADGQNNQPQHF.

This clonotype occurred many times. The chain joins TRBV6-1 to TRBJ1-5; D is possibly TRBD1 (6 bases). Trimming removed 6 bases from V and 6 bases from J, with 15 bases in between. CDR3 size: 14 residues. Germline lookup yields CDR1 MNHNS and CDR2 SASEGT. The CDR3 DNA is TGTGCCAGCAGCCCCTCGGACAGTCCTCAGCCCCAGCATTTT. Its translation is CASSPSDSPQPQHF.

Many counts were recorded for this clonotype. The chain employs TRBV20-1 and TRBJ1-5; D is undetermined. The CDR3 has 16 amino acids. Trimming pared 0 bases from V and 2 bases from J, leaving 14 bases between. Germline CDR1 and CDR2: DFQATT and SNEGSKA (reference sequence). This chain's CDR3 is CSARDNEGWGNQPQHF. Written as DNA, the CDR3 is TGCAGTGCTAGAGATAACGAGGGTTGGGGCAATCAGCCCCAGCATTTT.

In the case of this clonotype: Just one base apart from a much larger clone, this may be a read error. The chain links TRBV19 to TRBJ2-1, with D possibly being TRBD1 (5 bases). The CDR3 totals 13 residues. The V end was cut by 1 base, the J end by 7 bases, with 8 bases between. Germline V gene sequence: CDR1 LNHDA, CDR2 SQIVND (reference sequence). CDR3 loop: CASSIARENEQFF. CDR3 in DNA: TGTGCCAGTAGTATAGCCAGGGAAAATGAGCAGTTCTTC.

This clonotype was observed at least ten times. The V and J genes are TRBV20-1 and TRBJ2-1, with a possible D match to TRBD2 (5 bases). The CDR3 runs to 14 residues. CDR1 and CDR2 from the germline V gene are DFQATT and SNEGSKA (reference sequence). The V end was cut by 3 bases, the J end by 6 bases, with 15 bases between. The CDR3 DNA follows: TGCAGTGCTAGGCGGGCCGAGTCGGGCAATGAGCAGTTCTTC. This sequence encodes CSARRAESGNEQFF.

In its sample, this clonotype was seen many times. The chain carries TRBV9 and TRBJ2-2; no definite D call. Germline V gives CDR1 SGDLS, CDR2 YYNGEE. The V end lost 0 bases, the J end lost 0 bases, and 6 bases lay between the germline ends. This CDR3 comprises 15 residues. The CDR3 bases are TGTGCCAGCAGCGTAGTGTCAGCGAACACCGGGGAGCTGTTTTTT. Translation: CASSVVSANTGELFF.

This clonotype was detected ten times or more. The genes are TRBV5-1 and TRBJ1-6; no clear D. In germline, CDR1 is SGHRS, CDR2 YFSETQ. This CDR3 has 12 residues. V lost 2 bases to trimming and J lost 7 bases, with 4 bases between them. In DNA, the CDR3 is TGCGCCAGCAGCTTCAACAATTCACCCCTCCACTTT. It is translated as CASSFNNSPLHF. The variable domain in full, with the rest retrieved from reference TRBV5-1 and TRBJ1-6, is KAGVTQTPRYLIKTRGQQVTLSCSPISGHRSVSWYQQTPGQGLQFLFEYFSETQRNKGNFPGRFSGRQFSNSRSEMNVSTLELGDSALYLCASSFNNSPLHFGNGTRLTVT.

This clonotype was recorded many times. The rearrangement uses TRBV3-1 and TRBJ2-3; D is perhaps TRBD2 (5 bases). The germline V gene encodes CDR1 LGHDT and CDR2 YNNKEL (reference sequence). V lost 0 bases and J 2 bases, leaving 15 bases between the germline ends. The CDR3 spans 17 residues. The CDR3 reads CASSQDSRRVNTDTQYF. The CDR3, as DNA: TGTGCCAGCAGCCAAGATTCGAGGCGGGTGAACACAGATACGCAGTATTTT.

The table lists this clonotype with many counts. The genes are TRBV7-2 and TRBJ2-7; no firm D call. There are 13 residues in the CDR3. Trimming pared 7 bases from V and 1 base from J, leaving 11 bases between. The germline V gene encodes CDR1 SGHTA and CDR2 FQGNSA. CDR3 sequence: CASTPGSSYEQYF. The CDR3 DNA reads TGTGCCAGCACCCCCGGTTCTTCCTACGAGCAGTACTTC.

This clonotype was recorded many times. V gene TRBV15 combines with J gene TRBJ2-3; 7 bases fit TRBD1. The V segment lost 2 bases and the J segment 0 bases; nucleotides outside the gene matches: 14. Per the germline V gene, CDR1 is LNHNV and CDR2 is YYDKDF (reference sequence). The CDR3 covers 19 residues. The CDR3 loop is CATSRFPEGALSSTDTQYF. CDR3 in DNA: TGTGCCACCAGCAGATTTCCTGAGGGGGCCCTATCTAGCACAGATACGCAGTATTTT.

This clonotype appeared many times. This sequence joins TRBV9 and TRBJ2-7; no clear D gene. Germline V lookup: CDR1 SGDLS, CDR2 YYNGEE. This CDR3 has 13 residues. V lost 1 base and J lost 2, with 7 bases in between. CDR3 coding DNA: TGTGCCAGCAGCGTAAACCCGGCCTACGAGCAGTACTTC. Translating it yields CASSVNPAYEQYF.

This clonotype was observed many times. The chain combines TRBV2 with TRBJ2-3; D unclear. The germline CDR1 and CDR2 sequences are SNHLY and FYNNEI. The CDR3 runs 11 residues. The germline V and J ends were trimmed by 6 bases and 6 bases, with 7 bases remaining between them. The CDR3 loop is CASRVLDTQYF. As DNA, the CDR3 is TGTGCCAGCAGGGTATTGGATACGCAGTATTTT. The entire variable domain, with the rest obtained from reference TRBV2 and TRBJ2-3, is as follows: EPEVTQTPSHQVTQMGQEVILRCVPISNHLYFYWYRQILGQKVEFLVSFYNNEISEKSEIFDDQFSVERPDGSNFTLKIRSTKLEDSAMYFCASRVLDTQYFGPGTRLTVL.

This clonotype appeared many times. The chain links TRBV3-1 to TRBJ2-5; tentatively, D is TRBD1 or TRBD2 (6 bases each). The germline V gene has CDR1 LGHDT and CDR2 YNNKEL (reference sequence). The CDR3 covers 14 residues. V shed 1 base and J shed 5 bases, with 11 bases lying between them. This CDR3 reads CASSQARGEETQYF. Written as DNA, the CDR3 is TGTGCCAGCAGCCAAGCAAGGGGGGAGGAGACCCAGTACTTC.

This clonotype appeared many times. The J gene is TRBJ1-2, the V gene TRBV24-1; D gene ambiguous. The ends were cut back, 3 bases at V and 6 bases at J, with 10 bases in the middle. The CDR3 has 13 amino acids. Per the germline V gene, CDR1 is KGHDR and CDR2 is SFDVKD. CDR3 loop: CATSDAYSDGYTF. The CDR3 DNA is TGTGCCACCAGTGATGCCTACTCGGATGGCTACACCTTC.

In its sample, this clonotype was seen many times. This rearrangement joins TRBV12-3 or TRBV12-4 to TRBJ2-1, with D perhaps matching TRBD2 (6 bases). There are 12 residues in the CDR3. V was trimmed by 8 bases and J by 6 bases, leaving 11 bases between them. CDR3 loop: CASRDLSNEQFF. Here the CDR3 DNA reads TGTGCCAGCCGGGACTTAAGCAATGAGCAGTTCTTC.

For this clonotype: One base away lies a much larger clone, so this may be a sequencing read error. J is TRBJ1-4 and V is TRBV4-2; weak D call: TRBD1 (5 bases). The CDR3 sequence is 16 residues long. The V gene's germline CDR1 is LGHNA and CDR2 YNFKEQ. This CDR3 reads CASIQDRDSLNEKLFF. Written as DNA, the CDR3 is TGTGCCAGCATCCAAGATCGTGACAGTCTTAATGAAAAACTGTTTTTT.